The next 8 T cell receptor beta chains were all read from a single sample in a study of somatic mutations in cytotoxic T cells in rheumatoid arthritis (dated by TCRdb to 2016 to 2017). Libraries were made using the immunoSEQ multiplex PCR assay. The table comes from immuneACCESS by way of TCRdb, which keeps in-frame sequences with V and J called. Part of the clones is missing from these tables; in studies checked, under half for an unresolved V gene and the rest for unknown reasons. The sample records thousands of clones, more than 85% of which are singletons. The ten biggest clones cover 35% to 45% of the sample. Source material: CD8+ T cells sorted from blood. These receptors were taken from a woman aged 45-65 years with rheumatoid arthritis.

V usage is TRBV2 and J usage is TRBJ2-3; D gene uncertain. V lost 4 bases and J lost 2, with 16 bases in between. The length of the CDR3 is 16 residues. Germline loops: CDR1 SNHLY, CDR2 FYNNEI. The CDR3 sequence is CASSGQVLLYTDTQYF. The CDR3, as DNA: TGTGCCAGCAGTGGGCAGGTTCTTCTTTACACAGATACGCAGTATTTT.

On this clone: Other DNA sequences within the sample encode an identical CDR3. The CDR3 here is CASSLGRDYEQYF. CDR3 DNA sequence: TGTGCCAGCAGTTTGGGCAGGGATTACGAGCAGTACTTC. The chain carries TRBV27 and TRBJ2-7, with D possibly being TRBD1 (5 bases). The germline CDR1 and CDR2 sequences are MNHEY and SMNVEV (reference sequence). Trimming took 3 bases from V and 4 from J, leaving 10 bases between them. The CDR3 covers 13 residues.

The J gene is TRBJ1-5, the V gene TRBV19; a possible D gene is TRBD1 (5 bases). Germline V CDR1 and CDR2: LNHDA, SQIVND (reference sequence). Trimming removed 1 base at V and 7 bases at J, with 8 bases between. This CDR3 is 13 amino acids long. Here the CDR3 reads CASSIAGAQPQHF. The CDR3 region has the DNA TGTGCCAGTAGTATAGCTGGGGCACAGCCCCAGCATTTT.

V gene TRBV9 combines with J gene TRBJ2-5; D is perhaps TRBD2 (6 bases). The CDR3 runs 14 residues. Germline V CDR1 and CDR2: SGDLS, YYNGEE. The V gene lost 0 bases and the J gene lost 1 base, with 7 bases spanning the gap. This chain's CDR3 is CASSVVGGQETQYF. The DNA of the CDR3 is TGTGCCAGCAGCGTAGTGGGAGGCCAAGAGACCCAGTACTTC.

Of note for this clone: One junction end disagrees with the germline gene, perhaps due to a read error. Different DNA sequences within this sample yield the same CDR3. Here the CDR3 DNA reads TGTGCCAGCAGCTGGGGACATTATAATTCCCCCCTCCACTTT. Translated, it gives CASSWGHYNSPLHF. This sequence joins TRBV7-9 and TRBJ1-6, with D possibly TRBD1 on 6 matching bases. The CDR3 sequence is 14 residues long. Germline CDR1 SEHNR, CDR2 FQNEAQ (reference sequence). Together with reference TRBV7-9 and TRBJ1-6, the CDR3 gives the full variable domain: DTGVSQNPRHKITKRGQNVTFRCDPISEHNRLYWYRQTLGQGPEFLTYFQNEAQLEKSRLLSDRFSAERPKGSFSTLEIQRTEQGDSAMYLCASSWGHYNSPLHFGNGTRLTVT.

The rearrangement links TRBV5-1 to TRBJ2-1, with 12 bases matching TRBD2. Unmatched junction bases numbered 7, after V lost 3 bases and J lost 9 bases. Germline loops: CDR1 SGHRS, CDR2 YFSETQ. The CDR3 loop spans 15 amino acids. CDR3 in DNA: TGCGCCAGCAGCTCGTCGACTAGCGGGGGAGGTGAGCAGTTCTTC. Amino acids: CASSSSTSGGGEQFF.

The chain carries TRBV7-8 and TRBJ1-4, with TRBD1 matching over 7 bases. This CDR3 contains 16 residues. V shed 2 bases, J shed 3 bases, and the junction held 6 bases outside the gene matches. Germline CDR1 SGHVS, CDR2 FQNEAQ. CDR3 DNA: TGTGCCAGCAGCTTATTCCAGGGGGGAGCTAATGAAAAACTGTTTTTT. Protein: CASSLFQGGANEKLFF.

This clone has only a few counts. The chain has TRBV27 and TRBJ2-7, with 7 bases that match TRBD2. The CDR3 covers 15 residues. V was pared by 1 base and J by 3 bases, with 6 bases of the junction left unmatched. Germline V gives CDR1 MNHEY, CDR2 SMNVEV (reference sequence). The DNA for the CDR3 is TGTGCCAGCAGTTTATTTTTGGGAGGGAGCTACGAGCAGTACTTC. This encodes CASSLFLGGSYEQYF.